Below, one TCR beta chain is given with its context. Mismatch with germline at one junction end may stem from a read error. This sample's RNA came from whole unsorted tissue. The entry originates in a study of tumor and adjacent non-tumor tissue in lung cancer. Turning to the study itself: Patients were aged about 30 to 76, roughly 9 men and roughly five women, stage I to III.

Three rounds of nested PCR, following a modified ARM-PCR protocol, produced the TCRbeta library. TCRdb used MiXCR to reprocess the multiplex PCR reads, holding one entry per CDR3 protein. The data hold approximately 120,000 distinct CDR3 sequences, with 75% observed a single time. This TCR was sampled from a woman aged 60-75 years with non-small cell lung cancer. The sequenced sample was lung tumor tissue.

The CDR3 loop reads CSASREGGSNPPQHF. CDR3 DNA sequence: TGCAGTGCTAGTAGGGAGGGGGGAAGCAATCCGCCCCAGCATTTT. The chain carries TRBV20-1 and TRBJ1-5; weak D call: TRBD1 (6 bases). The CDR3 totals 15 residues. CDR1 is DFQATT and CDR2 is SNEGSKA in the germline V gene (reference sequence).